This T cell receptor (beta chain) was identified during a study of blood T cells in healthy people across ages. Overall study findings and caveats: Whereas aged donors had fewer naive CD4+ cells, long-lived donors had more of them and higher diversity.

Then a second PCR, running roughly 6 to 11 cycles, was carried out with a sample-barcoded 5' primer and a J-beta primer mix. One entry per CDR3 protein results from TCRdb running MiXCR on the 5' RACE reads. Counted here are over 300,000 distinct CDR3 sequences, 45% to 60% occurring once; the ten biggest clones make up 51%. This clonotype turned up a few times. Its antigen is unidentified. The source material was blood. The TCR was taken from a man aged 55 to 69 in good health.

DNA for the CDR3: TGTGCCAGCAGCTGGGACAGGGGCGGTGGCTACACCTTC. Translating gives CASSWDRGGGYTF. The V gene is TRBV7-9, the J gene TRBJ1-2, with TRBD1 matching 10 bases. The germline V gene encodes CDR1 SEHNR and CDR2 FQNEAQ (reference sequence). The V and J ends lost 4 bases and 7 bases, in that order; junction bases with no gene match: 3. The CDR3 is 13 residues long.